This T cell receptor (beta chain) was identified during a study of T cells in Graves' hyperthyroidism and ophthalmopathy (dated by TCRdb to the late 2010s). Looking at the study overall: Peripheral blood was collected at initial diagnosis, before any treatment. TCR V-J signatures able to tell the groups apart were searched for in a discovery cohort of more than 90 patients, of whom over 40 had Graves' ophthalmopathy and roughly 58 had stable Graves' hyperthyroidism. An independent validation cohort of around 19 hyperthyroidism patients and roughly 16 patients who later progressed to ophthalmopathy tested prospective prediction of ophthalmopathy. For training and testing, the 95 to 100 patients in the discovery cohort were randomly divided in a 7:3 ratio. The study also compared thyroid tissue and blood T-cell repertoires from more than five Graves' hyperthyroidism patients. Following sampling, methimazole starting at 30 mg daily was given to hyperthyroidism patients, and high-dose intravenous methylprednisolone was given to ophthalmopathy patients. The paper describes TCR Vbeta CDR3 sequencing of 120 to 150 peripheral blood samples, made up of some 42 ophthalmopathy patients, around 78 hyperthyroidism patients and around 17 progressor patients. The study at large found these results: A 13 V-J signature model separated ophthalmopathy from stable hyperthyroidism, with roughly 88% sensitivity and 81.08% specificity in cross-validation and 80%/75% in testing. Most expanded thyroid clonotypes (frequency above 0.001) were also detected in blood, suggesting blood repertoires may reflect thyroid immune responses. During validation, the model predicted progression to ophthalmopathy a median of around six months ahead of onset, with roughly 65% sensitivity and less than 85% specificity. Sample size was not statistically predetermined, and investigators were not blinded to group allocation.

The TCR beta CDR3 regions were amplified from the RNA transcripts. The TCR CDR3 was subjected to a first round of RT-PCR using the HTBI primer set and the Qiagen OneStep RT-PCR kit. Libraries were constructed in a second round of multiplex PCR, after which size selection and purification were performed. Libraries were sequenced paired-end with 100 bp reads on an Illumina HiSeq2000. The authors' pipeline ran thus. Raw data were processed with SOAPnuke, discarding reads with adapters, uncalled bases, mean Phred below 15, or no exact constant-primer or identifier match. High-quality paired reads were merged using COPE v1.2.5, and each unique nucleotide sequence was defined as a clonotype. MiTCR v1.1 was used to align clonotypes to the IMGT TRBV, TRBD and TRBJ reference segments. The analysis was restricted to V-J combinations with a frequency above 0.0001, which together covered over 99% of the repertoires. The TCS score was defined as F50 (clonal expansion) divided by E x V (chaos), with BLOSUM62-based TCRdist calculated between CDR3 peptides within each V-J. Welch's t-statistics and random forest reduced some 510 V-J features to fewer than 15, which were used in a naive Bayes classifier (R e1071). Starting from the raw public reads, TCRdb applied fastp trimming at Q25, assembled clones with MiXCR and retained in-frame beta chains. Rows are unified per CDR3 protein, each entry keeping the most common DNA and genes. In this record, the V and J calls reflect TCRdb's handling and not the investigators' own analysis. The sample table lists 560,000 or so distinct CDR3 sequences, just under 20% of them with a count of one. The ten largest clones add up to 47% of the sample.

In the ophthalmopathy patients, disease was moderately to severely active, with a Clinical Activity Score of 3 or more, a NOSPECS grade of 4 or more, and a duration of less than 3 months. The study excluded patients with uncontrolled infections, other autoimmune diseases, pregnancy or lactation. Clinical symptoms, serum thyroxine and TRAb, thyroid ultrasound, and orbital computed tomography formed the basis for the diagnoses. PBMCs were separated from roughly 9.6 ml of fresh peripheral blood using Ficoll-Paque density gradient centrifugation. Trizol reagent was used to extract total RNA, and RNA quality was then checked on an Agilent 2100 Bioanalyzer. Sequences SGHRS (CDR1) and YFSETQ (CDR2) are obtained from the germline V gene. V is reduced by 0 bases and J by 1 base, leaving a spacing of 7 bases between them. The CDR3 starts with the cysteine, ends with the phenylalanine, and has 14 residues. Solely the CDR3 DNA is kept, with 42 bases framed from the first base.

This clonotype was picked up many times. What antigen it recognizes has not been identified. Base qualities were left out, and no much larger clone turns up one base away. The sequenced material came from blood. This TCR came from a man aged 35 to 55 with Graves' ophthalmopathy. The chain couples TRBV5-1 to TRBJ1-1, with an unclear D gene assignment. The CDR3 region: CASSLELTNTEAFF. The base sequence is TGCGCCAGCAGCTTGGAGCTGACGAACACTGAAGCTTTCTTT.